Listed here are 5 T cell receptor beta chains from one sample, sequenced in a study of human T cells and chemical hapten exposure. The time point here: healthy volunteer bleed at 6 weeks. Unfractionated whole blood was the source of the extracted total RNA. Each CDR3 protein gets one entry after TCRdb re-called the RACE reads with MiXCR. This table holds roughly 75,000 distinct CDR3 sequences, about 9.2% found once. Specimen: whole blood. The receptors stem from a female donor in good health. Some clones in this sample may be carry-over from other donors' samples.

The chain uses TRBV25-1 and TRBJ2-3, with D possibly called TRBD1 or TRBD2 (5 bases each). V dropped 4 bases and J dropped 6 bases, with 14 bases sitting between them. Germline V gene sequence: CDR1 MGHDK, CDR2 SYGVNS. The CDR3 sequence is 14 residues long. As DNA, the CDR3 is TGTGCCAGCAGTGTGTCAGGGCGCGGGGATACGCAGTATTTT. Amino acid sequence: CASSVSGRGDTQYF. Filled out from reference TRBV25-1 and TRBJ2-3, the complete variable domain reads EADIYQTPRYLVIGTGKKITLECSQTMGHDKMYWYQQDPGMELHLIHYSYGVNSTEKGDLSSESTVSRIRTEHFPLTLESARPSHTSQYLCASSVSGRGDTQYFGPGTRLTVL.

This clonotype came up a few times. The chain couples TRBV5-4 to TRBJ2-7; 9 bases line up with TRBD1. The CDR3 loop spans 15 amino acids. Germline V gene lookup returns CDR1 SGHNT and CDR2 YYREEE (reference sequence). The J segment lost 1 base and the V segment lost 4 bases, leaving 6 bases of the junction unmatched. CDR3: CASSPGQGQSYEQYF. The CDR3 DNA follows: TGTGCCAGCAGCCCGGGACAGGGCCAATCCTACGAGCAGTACTTC.

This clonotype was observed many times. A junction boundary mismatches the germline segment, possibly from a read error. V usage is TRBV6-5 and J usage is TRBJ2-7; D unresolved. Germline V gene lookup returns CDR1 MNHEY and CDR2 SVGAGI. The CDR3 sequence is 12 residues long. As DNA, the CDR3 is TGTGCCAGCAGTTACTCCGGTCGGGTCTGGGTTTTC. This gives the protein CASSYSGRVWVF.

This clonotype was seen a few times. The CDR3 DNA follows: TGTGCCAGCAGTTACAGGGGACGGGAAAAACTGTTTTTT. It codes for CASSYRGREKLFF. The rearrangement joins TRBV6-6 to TRBJ1-4, with D perhaps TRBD1 (5 bases). There are 13 residues in the CDR3. V lost 2 bases and J 8 bases, leaving 9 bases between the germline ends. CDR1 is MNHNY and CDR2 is SVGAGI in the germline V gene (reference sequence).

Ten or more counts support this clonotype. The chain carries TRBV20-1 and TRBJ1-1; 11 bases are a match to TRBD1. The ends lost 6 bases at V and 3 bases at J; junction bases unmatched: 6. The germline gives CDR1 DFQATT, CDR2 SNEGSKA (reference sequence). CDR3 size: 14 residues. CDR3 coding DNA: TGCAGTGCCAGCGGGACAGGGGGGTACACTGAAGCTTTCTTT. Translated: CSASGTGGYTEAFF.